Sample share makes the clone carrying this TCR beta chain medium-sized. As yet, its antigen is unknown. The data originate from a study of T cells in localized non-small cell lung cancer. The CDR3 covers 14 residues. The germline gives CDR1 SGHNT, CDR2 YENEEA. Trimming took 5 bases from V and 2 from J; bases not matched to a gene: 5. Measured with immunoSEQ multiplex PCR; TCRdb has only the in-frame clones, and not every one. This sample carries around 1,300 clones, 30% of them seen once, and the ten largest clones take around 9.2%. Study findings and constraints: Among the tissues sampled, uninvolved adjacent lung had the highest T cell clonality, above tumor.

V gene TRBV11-3 combines with J gene TRBJ2-5, with 7 bases matching TRBD2. The receptor was derived from a male donor at least 60 years old with stage II squamous cell lung carcinoma. The sequencing here drew on lung tumor tissue, taken before any cancer treatment. In DNA form, the CDR3 reads TGTGCCAGCAGCATGCAGGGAGGGCAAGAGACCCAGTACTTC. It translates to CASSMQGGQETQYF.